This is a list of T cell receptor beta chains from one sample in a study of tumor-infiltrating lymphocytes in primary liver carcinoma. Using its own MiXCR run on the multiplex PCR reads, TCRdb lists one record per CDR3 protein. The sample shows 90,000 to 100,000 distinct CDR3 sequences, approximately 71% of them seen only once. Sequenced input: liver tumor tissue from sampling region 5. Receptors originate from a woman aged 60-75 years with primary liver carcinoma and hepatitis B virus infection. CDR3s include the opening cysteine and the closing phenylalanine or tryptophan. Fields, in order: CDR3 protein, CDR3 DNA, V gene, J gene, clone size, D gene. A D gene is named only where the DNA matches it firmly. Not every row has a clone size; where given, it reads once, few, many or a size class.

CDR3: CASSFSVWGAHSSNEHFF
DNA: TGTGCCAGCAGTTTCTCGGTGTGGGGGGCCCACAGTAGTAATGAGCACTTCTTC
V: TRBV12-3/TRBV12-4
J: TRBJ2-1
size: -
D: -

CDR3: CSVAGLPSTSGSTTYF
DNA: TGCAGCGTGGCTGGACTCCCGAGCACCTCTGGAAGCACCACATATTTT
V: TRBV29-1
J: TRBJ1-3
size: -
D: -

CDR3: CASNAGETGNTIYF
DNA: TGTGCCAGCAACGCCGGGGAAACTGGAAACACCATATATTTT
V: TRBV7-9
J: TRBJ1-3
size: -
D: -

CDR3: CTSMGKTVGNSEAFF
DNA: TGTACCAGCATGGGAAAGACAGTGGGGAACAGTGAAGCTTTCTTT
V: TRBV6-1
J: TRBJ1-1
size: -
D: -

CDR3: CASSGQQEGRVEQFF
DNA: TGTGCCAGCAGTGGTCAGCAGGAGGGCCGGGTTGAGCAGTTCTTC
V: TRBV28
J: TRBJ2-1
size: -
D: -

CDR3: CTSTPLAGNIQYF
DNA: TGTACCAGCACCCCGCTAGCAGGAAACATTCAGTACTTC
V: TRBV11-1
J: TRBJ2-4
size: -
D: -

CDR3: CARSLNQWRSVAGTQYF
DNA: TGTGCCAGGAGCTTAAATCAGTGGCGTTCGGTGGCAGGGACCCAGTACTTC
V: TRBV11-2
J: TRBJ2-5
size: -
D: -

CDR3: CSVQTAFQETQYF
DNA: TGCAGCGTTCAAACAGCTTTCCAAGAGACCCAGTACTTC
V: TRBV29-1
J: TRBJ2-5
size: many
D: -

CDR3: CASSYHGQGVYEQYF
DNA: TGTGCCAGCAGTTATCACGGACAGGGGGTCTACGAACAGTACTTT
V: TRBV6-5
J: TRBJ2-7
size: -
D: TRBD1

CDR3: CSVTSGTRELFF
DNA: TGCAGCGTGACTAGTGGCACCAGGGAGCTGTTTTTT
V: TRBV29-1
J: TRBJ2-2
size: once
D: -

CDR3: CAWGGLGGYTF
DNA: TGTGCCTGGGGTGGGCTTGGTGGCTACACCTTC
V: TRBV30
J: TRBJ1-2
size: many
D: -

CDR3: CASNLDRVSEQFF
DNA: TGTGCCAGCAACTTGGACCGGGTAAGCGAGCAGTTCTTC
V: TRBV11-2
J: TRBJ2-1
size: -
D: -

CDR3: CASSFSTDTQYF
DNA: TGTGCCAGCAGCTTTTCCACGGATACGCAGTATTTT
V: TRBV7-2
J: TRBJ2-3
size: few
D: -

CDR3: CASSLDSKSTDTQYF
DNA: TGTGCCAGCAGCTTGGACAGTAAATCCACAGATACGCAGTATTTT
V: TRBV5-4
J: TRBJ2-3
size: many
D: -

CDR3: CASCLYPPWSSGRWQFF
DNA: TGTGCCAGCTGCTTGTACCCCCCTTGGAGTAGCGGGAGATGGCAGTTCTTC
V: TRBV5-6
J: TRBJ2-1
size: -
D: TRBD2

CDR3: CASTRGGQYNEQFF
DNA: TGTGCCAGCACCCGGGGGGGACAGTACAATGAGCAGTTCTTC
V: TRBV6-1
J: TRBJ2-1
size: many
D: -

CDR3: CASGTGGLTEAFF
DNA: TGCGCCAGCGGAACAGGGGGCCTCACTGAAGCTTTCTTT
V: TRBV10-2
J: TRBJ1-1
size: many
D: TRBD1

CDR3: CVSSFGTIPTDTQYF
DNA: TGTGTCAGCAGCTTCGGGACTATTCCCACAGATACGCAGTACTTT
V: TRBV11-2
J: TRBJ2-3
size: -
D: TRBD2

CDR3: CASSDVRGGPNEQFF
DNA: TGCGCCAGCAGTGACGTTCGAGGAGGGCCCAATGAGCAGTTCTTC
V: TRBV10-2
J: TRBJ2-1
size: many
D: -

CDR3: CASSVTSEVGNEQFF
DNA: TGTGCCAGCAGCGTGACTAGTGAGGTTGGCAATGAGCAGTTCTTC
V: TRBV9
J: TRBJ2-1
size: many
D: -

CDR3: CASIPGILYNEQFF
DNA: TGTGCCAGCATCCCGGGCATCCTGTACAATGAGCAGTTCTTC
V: TRBV28
J: TRBJ2-1
size: many
D: -

CDR3: CRVEVLIRVMGLIGGSYEQYF
DNA: TGCAGAGTTGAAGTGTTAATCCGGGTCATGGGGTTAATTGGGGGTTCCTACGAGCAGTACTTC
V: TRBV29-1
J: TRBJ2-7
size: -
D: -

CDR3: CTSSRKLAREGDTGELFF
DNA: TGTACCAGCAGCCGAAAACTAGCGCGGGAAGGTGACACCGGGGAGCTGTTTTTT
V: TRBV5-5
J: TRBJ2-2
size: -
D: TRBD2

CDR3: CASSLTGLNERFF
DNA: TGTGCCAGCAGCTTGACGGGGTTAAATGAGCGGTTCTTC
V: TRBV11-2
J: TRBJ2-1
size: -
D: -

CDR3: CASSSPTGGIGYTF
DNA: TGTGCCAGCAGCTCCCCAACAGGGGGCATTGGCTACACCTTC
V: TRBV11-3
J: TRBJ1-2
size: -
D: TRBD1

CDR3: CASSSMGRSSCEQYF
DNA: TGTGCCAGCAGCTCAATGGGACGATCCTCCTGCGAGCAGTACTTC
V: TRBV5-6
J: TRBJ2-7
size: -
D: -

CDR3: CASSPGQGVLGPQHF
DNA: TGTGCCAGCAGCCCAGGACAGGGGGTGCTCGGGCCCCAGCATTTT
V: TRBV12-3/TRBV12-4
J: TRBJ1-5
size: -
D: TRBD1

CDR3: CASRTSGSTEQFF
DNA: TGTGCCAGCAGGACTAGCGGGAGTACTGAGCAATTCTTC
V: TRBV11-3
J: TRBJ2-1
size: -
D: TRBD2

CDR3: CASSIYNEQSF
DNA: TGTGCCAGCAGTATTTACAATGAGCAGTCCTTC
V: TRBV28
J: TRBJ2-1
size: -
D: -

CDR3: CASSLRDGGEQYF
DNA: TGTGCCAGCAGTTTGAGGGACGGGGGGGAGCAGTACTTC
V: TRBV27
J: TRBJ2-7
size: -
D: TRBD2

CDR3: CVNSLGPQGEQFF
DNA: TGTGTCAACAGCTTGGGCCCCCAGGGTGAGCAGTTCTTC
V: TRBV5-4
J: TRBJ2-1
size: once
D: -

CDR3: CASSSGRGNQGTQYF
DNA: TGTGCCAGCAGCTCAGGACGAGGGAACCAGGGGACCCAGTACTTC
V: TRBV5-4
J: TRBJ2-5
size: many
D: -

CDR3: CASSHPGGGTEAFF
DNA: TGCGCCAGCAGCCATCCAGGGGGAGGCACTGAAGCTTTCTTT
V: TRBV4-1
J: TRBJ1-1
size: many
D: TRBD1

CDR3: CASSRRSGIEQFF
DNA: TGTGCCAGTAGCCGCAGGTCGGGGATTGAGCAGTTTTTC
V: TRBV6-2/TRBV6-3
J: TRBJ2-1
size: -
D: -

CDR3: CRVVKRVAPYEQYF
DNA: TGCAGAGTTGTGAAGCGAGTTGCCCCCTACGAACAGTACTTC
V: TRBV29-1
J: TRBJ2-7
size: -
D: -

CDR3: CASSLDPTGNTEAFF
DNA: TGTGCCAGTAGCTTAGATCCGACAGGGAACACTGAAGCTTTCTTT
V: TRBV7-9
J: TRBJ1-1
size: -
D: -

CDR3: CANSPRLAGTYNGQFF
DNA: TGTGCCAATAGCCCCCGACTAGCGGGAACCTACAATGGGCAGTTCTTC
V: TRBV11-2
J: TRBJ2-1
size: -
D: TRBD2

CDR3: CASSVGSSEKLLF
DNA: TGCGCCAGCAGCGTCGGCAGTTCTGAAAAACTGTTATTT
V: TRBV10-1
J: TRBJ1-4
size: -
D: -

CDR3: CASRRTSGAKQFF
DNA: TGTGCCAGCAGGCGGACTAGCGGGGCAAAGCAGTTCTTC
V: TRBV11-1
J: TRBJ2-1
size: -
D: TRBD2

CDR3: CARRLNPTRVAGGQATQYF
DNA: TGTGCCAGGAGATTAAACCCAACGCGAGTAGCGGGAGGGCAAGCGACCCAGTACTTC
V: TRBV6-1
J: TRBJ2-5
size: -
D: TRBD2

CDR3: CASTQGTNCEQFF
DNA: TGTGCCAGCACCCAGGGGACTAACTGTGAGCAGTTCTTC
V: TRBV6-2/TRBV6-3
J: TRBJ2-1
size: -
D: -

CDR3: CSVEGISLWEQFF
DNA: TGCAGCGTTGAGGGGATTAGCTTATGGGAGCAGTTCTTT
V: TRBV29-1
J: TRBJ2-1
size: -
D: -

CDR3: CAITSGYNEQFF
DNA: TGTGCCATCACTAGTGGGTACAATGAGCAGTTCTTC
V: TRBV6-2/TRBV6-3
J: TRBJ2-1
size: once
D: -

CDR3: CASSFNPLPGDSGNTIYF
DNA: TGTGCCAGCAGCTTCAATCCACTGCCAGGGGACTCTGGAAACACCATATATTTT
V: TRBV11-1
J: TRBJ1-3
size: -
D: -

CDR3: CASSSDRGENTEAFF
DNA: TGTGCCAGCAGCTCCGACAGGGGGGAGAACACTGAAGCTTTCTTT
V: TRBV11-2
J: TRBJ1-1
size: medium-sized
D: TRBD1

CDR3: CASSYKDSSSYEQYF
DNA: TGTGCCAGCAGTTACAAGGACAGCAGCTCCTACGAGCAGTACTTC
V: TRBV6-5
J: TRBJ2-7
size: once
D: -

CDR3: CASSFPGSSGTKNFQYF
DNA: TGTGCCAGCAGCTTTCCCGGGTCTAGCGGGACCAAAAACTTCCAGTACTTC
V: TRBV11-1
J: TRBJ2-4
size: -
D: TRBD2

CDR3: CASRGTSGREGEQFF
DNA: TGTGCCAGCAGGGGGACTAGCGGGAGAGAAGGTGAGCAGTTCTTC
V: TRBV6-1
J: TRBJ2-1
size: medium-sized
D: TRBD2

CDR3: CVSSLVTGSSYNDQFF
DNA: TGTGTCAGCAGTTTAGTAACAGGGAGCTCCTACAATGATCAGTTCTTC
V: TRBV11-2
J: TRBJ2-1
size: once
D: -

CDR3: CASSPSPTGVGTNVGKLFF
DNA: TGTGCGAGCAGCCCCTCCCCGACAGGTGTCGGGACTAACGTCGGGAAGCTGTTTTTT
V: TRBV6-5
J: TRBJ2-2
size: once
D: -

CDR3: CASSLEPAGAKVLTF
DNA: TGTGCCAGCAGCTTAGAGCCGGCTGGGGCCAAGGTCTTGACTTTC
V: TRBV11-2
J: TRBJ2-6
size: -
D: -

CDR3: CASSLDRERYF
DNA: TGTGCCAGCAGCTTGGACAGGGAGCGGTACTTC
V: TRBV5-1
J: TRBJ2-7
size: once
D: TRBD1

CDR3: CASSQVGSGSTRVF
DNA: -
V: TRBV3-1
J: TRBJ1-1
size: -
D: -

CDR3: CASTRDTSCNEQFF
DNA: TGTGCCAGCACCCGGGACACCTCCTGCAATGAGCAGTTCTTC
V: TRBV6-6
J: TRBJ2-1
size: -
D: -

CDR3: CASSSGSLSSCEQYF
DNA: TGTGCCAGCTCTAGCGGGAGTCTCAGCTCCTGCGAGCAGTACTTC
V: TRBV28
J: TRBJ2-7
size: few
D: TRBD2